A single sample is the source of the 7 T cell receptor beta chains below, sequenced in a study of shared clonotypes between healthy human individuals. TCRdb's copy holds only in-frame clones and misses some; the assay was immunoSEQ multiplex PCR. There are some 1,100,000 clones in the sample; around 78% occur only once, and approximately 0.5% lies in the top ten. The sample consisted of memory CD4+ T cells from PBMCs. Described subset: CD45RA-negative fraction. These receptors originate from a man between 18 and 35 years old in good health. Some clones in this sample may be carry-over from other donors' samples.

The chain links TRBV28 to TRBJ2-3; D not certain. CDR1 MDHEN and CDR2 SYDVKM come from the germline V gene. V lost 4 bases and J 10 bases, leaving 12 bases between the germline ends. CDR3 size: 12 residues. As DNA, the CDR3 is TGTGCCAGCAGTTCCGGGTCCATTCCGCAGTATTTT. Translating gives CASSSGSIPQYF.

This chain connects TRBV2 to TRBJ2-2; D is tentatively TRBD1 or TRBD2 (5 bases each). Germline CDR1 SNHLY, CDR2 FYNNEI. The CDR3 covers 13 residues. Between the trimmed V and J ends, which lost 7 bases and 3 bases, there was a span of 9 bases. This CDR3 is CASKWDDTGELFF. Written as DNA, the CDR3 is TGTGCCAGCAAATGGGACGACACCGGGGAGCTGTTTTTT. The full variable domain, with the rest looked up from reference TRBV2 and TRBJ2-2, is EPEVTQTPSHQVTQMGQEVILRCVPISNHLYFYWYRQILGQKVEFLVSFYNNEISEKSEIFDDQFSVERPDGSNFTLKIRSTKLEDSAMYFCASKWDDTGELFFGEGSRLTVL.

This clone was seen a handful of times. Other DNA sequences from this sample encode an identical CDR3 as well. The rearrangement uses TRBV28 and TRBJ2-3, with 14 bases fitting TRBD2. Germline loops: CDR1 MDHEN, CDR2 SYDVKM. This CDR3 is built from 15 residues. V lost 6 bases to trimming and J lost 9 bases; unmatched junction nucleotides: 8. The CDR3 spells CASSQTSGRAGTQYF. The CDR3 bases are TGTGCCAGCAGCCAGACTAGCGGGAGGGCCGGGACGCAGTATTTT. The complete variable domain, with remaining parts taken from reference TRBV28 and TRBJ2-3, reads DVKVTQSSRYLVKRTGEKVFLECVQDMDHENMFWYRQDPGLGLRLIYFSYDVKMKEKGDIPEGYSVSREKKERFSLILESASTNQTSMYLCASSQTSGRAGTQYFGPGTRLTVL.

This rearrangement joins TRBV4-1 to TRBJ2-2; a weak D match, TRBD2 (7 bases). Germline V gene lookup returns CDR1 MGHRA and CDR2 YSYEKL. The CDR3 totals 17 residues. V was clipped by 0 bases and J by 3 bases, with 14 bases between them. The CDR3 coding sequence is TGCGCCAGCAGCCAAGATTTTGGAGGGGGGGACACCGGGGAGCTGTTTTTT. Translating gives CASSQDFGGGDTGELFF.

This chain uses TRBV19 with TRBJ2-1; the D gene is possibly TRBD1 (6 bases). V lost 3 bases, J lost 5 bases, and 11 bases lay in between. There are 14 residues in the CDR3. CDR1 and CDR2 (germline): LNHDA, SQIVND (reference sequence). CDR3 nucleotides: TGTGCCAGTAGTATTGGGGACACAAACAATGAGCAGTTCTTC. Protein: CASSIGDTNNEQFF.

This chain connects TRBV7-9 to TRBJ2-7; a possible D gene is TRBD1 (5 bases). Per germline, CDR1 SEHNR and CDR2 FQNEAQ (reference sequence). The CDR3 has 16 amino acids. The ends were cut back, 1 base at V and 0 bases at J, with 13 bases in the middle. CDR3 nucleotides: TGTGCCAGCAGCTTAGGGGGCGTAGGAGCCTCCTACGAGCAGTACTTC. Its protein product is CASSLGGVGASYEQYF.

The chain combines TRBV30 with TRBJ2-6; D uncertain. The V gene's germline CDR1 is GTSNPN and CDR2 SVGIG (reference sequence). CDR3 length: 15 amino acids. The V end was cut by 0 bases, the J end by 0 bases, with 6 bases between. The CDR3: CAWSVDFSGANVLTF. In DNA, the CDR3 is TGTGCCTGGAGTGTAGACTTCTCTGGGGCCAACGTCCTGACTTTC.